This record concerns one T cell receptor (beta chain) sequence. Its matching antigen is unknown. The CDR3 is made up of 12 amino acids. V was shortened by 8 bases and J by 3 bases, with 11 bases between the two germline ends. Per germline, CDR1 MNHEY and CDR2 SVGAGI. This sample stems from a study of cytomegalovirus exposure and HLA in healthy donors. Study-wide results and caveats: Some V segments, including TRBV6-2 and TRBV6-3, were excluded as indistinguishable.

60 Vbeta and 13 Jbeta primers were used in PCR. Using immunoSEQ multiplex PCR, the repertoire was profiled, and TCRdb retains in-frame clones only, with some absent. This sample yields roughly 150,000 clones, of which around two thirds are seen a single time; about 9.4% belongs to the top ten. Sample: PBMCs. This receptor was taken from a man between 25 and 39 years old in good health and CMV-seropositive. The rearrangement links TRBV6-5 to TRBJ2-7; tentatively, D is TRBD2 (5 bases). For the CDR3, the DNA is TGTGCCAGCGGGAGCGTGATCTACGAGCAGTACTTC. It is translated as CASGSVIYEQYF.